Below are 3 T cell receptor beta chains sequenced from a single sample in a study of cytomegalovirus exposure and HLA in healthy donors. The PCR contained 60 Vbeta and 13 Jbeta primers. This table comes from immunoSEQ multiplex PCR, and its TCRdb copy is limited to in-frame clones, with some not included. The table records around 92,000 clones, around 86% of them present only once. Input material: PBMCs. The receptors were sampled from a female donor in good health and CMV-seropositive.

V is TRBV27 and J is TRBJ2-5, with 7 bases lining up with TRBD1. CDR3 length: 14 amino acids. The V gene end was trimmed by 6 bases and the J gene end by 4 bases; junction bases not matched to a gene: 8. CDR1 is MNHEY and CDR2 is SMNVEV in the germline V gene (reference sequence). The CDR3 reads CASSATGMGETQYF. The CDR3, as DNA: TGTGCCAGCAGCGCGACAGGGATGGGAGAGACCCAGTACTTC.

The genes are TRBV11-2 and TRBJ1-2; D gene ambiguous. The germline V gene has CDR1 SGHAT and CDR2 FQNNGV. Trimming took off 1 base at V and 8 bases at J, with 11 bases between the two ends. The CDR3 is 13 amino acids. The CDR3 region has the DNA TGTGCCAGCAGCTTAGTTCGGTTTTTGGGCTACACCTTC. It specifies CASSLVRFLGYTF.

The chain uses TRBV15 and TRBJ1-3, with TRBD1 matching 9 bases. This CDR3 has 18 amino acids. Unmatched junction bases numbered 9, after V lost 3 bases and J lost 0 bases. The germline V gene has CDR1 LNHNV and CDR2 YYDKDF (reference sequence). CDR3 bases: TGTGCCACCAGCAGTTTCCGGGACAGGGCAACCTCTGGAAACACCATATATTTT. Its translation is CATSSFRDRATSGNTIYF. Filled out from reference TRBV15 and TRBJ1-3, the complete variable domain reads DAMVIQNPRYQVTQFGKPVTLSCSQTLNHNVMYWYQQKSSQAPKLLFHYYDKDFNNEADTPDNFQSRRPNTSFCFLDIRSPGLGDTAMYLCATSSFRDRATSGNTIYFGEGSWLTVV.